Below are 10 T cell receptor beta chains sequenced from a single sample in a study of radiation and T cells in renal cell carcinoma. The treatment here: 15 Gy SBRT to primary tumor, nephrectomy 4 weeks later. This table comes from immunoSEQ multiplex PCR, and its TCRdb copy is limited to in-frame clones, with some not included. This table holds thousands of clones, approximately 56% found once. This specimen was tumor tissue, taken from a patient whose treatment included radiotherapy and nephrectomy. These receptors were taken from a woman in her sixties or seventies with renal cell carcinoma.

In its sample, this clone is large. The rearrangement links TRBV7-2 to TRBJ2-7, with D tentatively TRBD1 or TRBD2 (5 bases each). Trimming took off 2 bases at V and 2 bases at J, with 7 bases between the two ends. The CDR3 sequence is 13 residues long. The germline gives CDR1 SGHTA, CDR2 FQGNSA. In nucleotides, the CDR3 is TGTGCCAGCAGCTTACAGGGACCCTACGAGCAGTACTTC. This gives the protein CASSLQGPYEQYF.

V gene TRBV2 combines with J gene TRBJ2-4; TRBD2 aligns across 9 bases. The length of the CDR3 is 15 residues. Germline V lookup: CDR1 SNHLY, CDR2 FYNNEI. Trimming cost V 7 bases and J 1 base; bases outside gene matches: 5. As DNA, the CDR3 is TGTGCCAGCAAGGCGGGAGGGGGGGCCAAAAACATTCAGTACTTC. This codes for CASKAGGGAKNIQYF.

This clone rates as medium-sized. The V call is TRBV28, the J call TRBJ2-7; D might be TRBD2 (6 bases). The CDR3 is 16 amino acids. From germline, CDR1 is MDHEN and CDR2 SYDVKM. The V end lost 6 bases, the J end lost 3 bases, and 21 bases lay between the germline ends. The CDR3 DNA reads TGTGCCAGCAGCCTTGGGGGGTGGGACGGAAACTACGAGCAGTACTTC. Amino acid sequence: CASSLGGWDGNYEQYF.

This chain connects TRBV11-3 to TRBJ2-3; a weak D match, TRBD2 (6 bases). This CDR3 contains 16 residues. The V gene's germline CDR1 is SGHNT and CDR2 YENEEA. Trimming took off 1 base at V and 0 bases at J, with 11 bases between the two ends. CDR3 loop: CASSLGLATSTDTQYF. The CDR3 DNA is TGTGCCAGCAGCTTAGGCCTAGCGACTAGCACAGATACGCAGTATTTT.

The sample holds a few counts of this clone. V gene TRBV9 combines with J gene TRBJ1-5; 11 bases align to TRBD1. This CDR3 has 14 residues. Germline CDR1 is SGDLS and CDR2 is YYNGEE. The V gene end was trimmed by 3 bases and the J gene end by 6 bases; junction bases not matched to a gene: 2. CDR3 residues: CASSAGTGGQPQHF. CDR3 in DNA: TGTGCCAGCAGCGCAGGGACAGGGGGTCAGCCCCAGCATTTT.

V is TRBV27 and J is TRBJ2-1, with 9 bases aligning to TRBD2. The CDR3 has 14 residues. V was clipped by 2 bases and J by 9 bases; unmatched bases: 5. Per germline, CDR1 MNHEY and CDR2 SMNVEV (reference sequence). CDR3 loop: CASSLGGGAFEQFF. The CDR3 DNA reads as TGTGCCAGCAGTTTAGGCGGGGGGGCCTTTGAGCAGTTCTTC.

V usage is TRBV28 and J usage is TRBJ2-7; 7 bases are a match to TRBD2. This CDR3 has 18 amino acids. J was trimmed by 3 bases and V by 5 bases; bases with no gene match: 19. Germline-derived CDR1 and CDR2 are MDHEN and SYDVKM. The CDR3 protein is CASSPTLRTTRGGYEQYF. DNA of the CDR3: TGTGCCAGCAGTCCGACCCTCCGGACTACTCGCGGGGGCTACGAGCAGTACTTC.

The rearrangement joins TRBV5-8 to TRBJ2-7; 9 nucleotides agree with TRBD1. The germline V gene has CDR1 SGHTS and CDR2 YDEGEE. The CDR3 sequence is 15 residues long. V lost 4 bases to trimming and J lost 3 bases; unmatched junction nucleotides: 8. This chain's CDR3 is CASSAPDRGSYEQYF. As DNA, the CDR3 is TGTGCCAGCAGCGCACCGGACAGGGGAAGCTACGAGCAGTACTTC.

The genes are TRBV10-3 and TRBJ2-7, with D hard to call. Trimming left V 8 bases short and J 0 bases short, with 11 bases between. Per the germline V gene, CDR1 is ENHRY and CDR2 is SYGVKD. The CDR3 contains 13 residues. The CDR3 DNA reads as TGTGCCATCCGTCCCGGTGACTCCTACGAGCAGTACTTC. It specifies CAIRPGDSYEQYF.

The chain links TRBV6-1 to TRBJ2-5; TRBD1 matches 9 bases. The CDR3 has 13 amino acids. The V gene end was trimmed by 8 bases and the J gene end by 4 bases; junction bases not matched to a gene: 5. Germline V lookup: CDR1 MNHNS, CDR2 SASEGT. The CDR3 here is CASGRDRAETQYF. CDR3 bases: TGTGCCAGCGGCCGGGACAGGGCAGAGACCCAGTACTTC.